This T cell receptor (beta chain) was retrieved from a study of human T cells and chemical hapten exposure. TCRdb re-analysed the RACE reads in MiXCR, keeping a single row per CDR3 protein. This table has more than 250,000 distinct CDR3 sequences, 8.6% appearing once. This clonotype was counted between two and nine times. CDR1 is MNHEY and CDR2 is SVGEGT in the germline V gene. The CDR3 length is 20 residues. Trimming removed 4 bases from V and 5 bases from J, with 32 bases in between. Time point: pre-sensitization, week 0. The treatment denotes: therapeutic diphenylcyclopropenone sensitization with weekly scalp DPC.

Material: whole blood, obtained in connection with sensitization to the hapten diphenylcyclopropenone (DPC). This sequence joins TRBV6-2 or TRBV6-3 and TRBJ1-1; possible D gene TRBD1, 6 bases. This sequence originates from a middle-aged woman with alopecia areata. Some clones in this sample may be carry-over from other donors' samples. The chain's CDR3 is CASSSAGAAGRQGKGTEAFF. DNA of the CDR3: TGTGCCAGCAGTTCTGCAGGGGCGGCGGGTCGGCAAGGCAAAGGGACTGAAGCTTTCTTT.